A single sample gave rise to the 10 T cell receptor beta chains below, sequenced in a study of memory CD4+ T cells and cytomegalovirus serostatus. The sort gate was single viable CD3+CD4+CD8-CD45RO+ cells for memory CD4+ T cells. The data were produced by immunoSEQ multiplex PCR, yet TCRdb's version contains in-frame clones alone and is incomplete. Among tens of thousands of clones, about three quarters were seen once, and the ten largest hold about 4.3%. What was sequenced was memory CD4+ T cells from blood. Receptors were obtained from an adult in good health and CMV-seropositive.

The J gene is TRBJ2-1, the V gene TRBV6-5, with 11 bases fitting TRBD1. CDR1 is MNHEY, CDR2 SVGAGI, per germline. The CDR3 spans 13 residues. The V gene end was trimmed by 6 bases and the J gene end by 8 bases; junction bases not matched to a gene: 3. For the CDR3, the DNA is TGTGCCAGCAGCGGGGACAGGGGGGATGAGCAGTTCTTC. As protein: CASSGDRGDEQFF.

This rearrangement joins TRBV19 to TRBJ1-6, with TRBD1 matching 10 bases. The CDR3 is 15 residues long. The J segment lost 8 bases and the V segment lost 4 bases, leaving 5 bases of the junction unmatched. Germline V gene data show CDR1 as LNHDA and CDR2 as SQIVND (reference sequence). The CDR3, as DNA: TGTGCCAGTAGTACCTTGACAGGGGGCGATTCACCCCTCCACTTT. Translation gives CASSTLTGGDSPLHF.

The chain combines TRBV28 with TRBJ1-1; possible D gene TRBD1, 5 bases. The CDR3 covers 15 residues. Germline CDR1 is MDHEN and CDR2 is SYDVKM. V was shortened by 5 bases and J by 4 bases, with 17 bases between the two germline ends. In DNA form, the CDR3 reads TGTGCCAGCAGTCCCCCCTGGGGCGCGGGCACTGAAGCTTTCTTT. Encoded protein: CASSPPWGAGTEAFF.

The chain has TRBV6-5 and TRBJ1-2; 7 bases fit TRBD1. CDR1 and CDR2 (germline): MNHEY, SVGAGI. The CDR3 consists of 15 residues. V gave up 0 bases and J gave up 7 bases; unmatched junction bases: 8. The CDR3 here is CASSYSTGETGGYTF. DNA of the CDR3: TGTGCCAGCAGTTACTCAACAGGGGAGACGGGTGGCTACACCTTC.

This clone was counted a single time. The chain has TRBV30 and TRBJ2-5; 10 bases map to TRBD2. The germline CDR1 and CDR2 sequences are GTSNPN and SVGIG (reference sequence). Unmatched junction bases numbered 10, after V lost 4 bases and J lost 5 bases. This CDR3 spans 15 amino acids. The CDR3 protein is CAWTRASGSGETQYF. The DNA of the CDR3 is TGTGCCTGGACTCGGGCTAGCGGGAGCGGGGAGACCCAGTACTTC.

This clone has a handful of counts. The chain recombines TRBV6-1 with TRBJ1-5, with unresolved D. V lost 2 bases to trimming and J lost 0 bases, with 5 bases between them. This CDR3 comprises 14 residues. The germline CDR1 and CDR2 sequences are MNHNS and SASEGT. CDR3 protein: CASSEWVSNQPQHF. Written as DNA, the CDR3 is TGTGCCAGCAGTGAATGGGTTAGCAATCAGCCCCAGCATTTT.

CDR3 region: CASSEYTVPYEQYF. For the CDR3, the DNA is TGTGCCAGCAGTGAATATACGGTTCCCTACGAGCAGTACTTC. This chain joins TRBV6-1 and TRBJ2-7; D gene ambiguous. V lost 2 bases, J lost 2 bases, and 10 bases lay in between. This CDR3 spans 14 amino acids. CDR1 is MNHNS, CDR2 SASEGT, per germline.

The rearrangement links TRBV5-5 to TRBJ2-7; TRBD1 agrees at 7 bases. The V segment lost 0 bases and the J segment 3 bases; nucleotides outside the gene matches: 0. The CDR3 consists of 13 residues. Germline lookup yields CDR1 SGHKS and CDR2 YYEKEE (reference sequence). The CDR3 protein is CASSLDRGYEQYF. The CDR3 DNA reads TGTGCCAGCAGCTTGGACAGGGGCTACGAGCAGTACTTC.

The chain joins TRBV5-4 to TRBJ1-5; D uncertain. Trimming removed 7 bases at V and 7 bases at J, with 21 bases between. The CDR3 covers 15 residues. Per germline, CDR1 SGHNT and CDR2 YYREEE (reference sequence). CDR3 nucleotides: TGTGCCAGCGCTTACCGGAGGGCCCCCGGGCAGCCCCAGCATTTT. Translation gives CASAYRRAPGQPQHF.

The CDR3 sequence: CASSGNRRAFF. Here the CDR3 DNA reads TGTGCCAGCAGTGGTAACAGGCGAGCTTTCTTT. The chain combines TRBV6-5 with TRBJ1-1; a possible D gene is TRBD1 (5 bases). The germline CDR1 and CDR2 sequences are MNHEY and SVGAGI. With 5 bases removed from V and 10 bases from J, the gap between germline ends came to 11 bases. This CDR3 is 11 amino acids long.